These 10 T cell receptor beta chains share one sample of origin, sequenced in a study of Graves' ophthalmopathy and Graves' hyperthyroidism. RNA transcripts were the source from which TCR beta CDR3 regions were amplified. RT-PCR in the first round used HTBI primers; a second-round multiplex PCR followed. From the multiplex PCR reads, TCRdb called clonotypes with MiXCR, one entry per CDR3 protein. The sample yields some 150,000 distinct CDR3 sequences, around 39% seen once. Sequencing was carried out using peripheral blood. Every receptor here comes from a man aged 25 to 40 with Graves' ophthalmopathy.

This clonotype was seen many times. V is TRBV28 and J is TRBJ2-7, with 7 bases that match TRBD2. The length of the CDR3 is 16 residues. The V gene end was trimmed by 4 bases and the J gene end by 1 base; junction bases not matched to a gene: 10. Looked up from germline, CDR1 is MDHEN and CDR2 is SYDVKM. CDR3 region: CASSYSILASSYEQYF. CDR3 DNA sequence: TGTGCCAGCAGTTACTCCATACTAGCGTCTTCCTACGAGCAGTACTTC.

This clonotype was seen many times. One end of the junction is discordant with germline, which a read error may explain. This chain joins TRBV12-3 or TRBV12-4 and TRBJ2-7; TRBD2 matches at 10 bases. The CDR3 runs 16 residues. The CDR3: CASSGPGLASTDTVIF. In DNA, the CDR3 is TGTGCCAGCAGTGGACCGGGACTAGCGTCAACGGATACCGTTATCTTC.

CDR3 residues: CAWGTERNYGYTF. CDR3 bases: TGTGCCTGGGGGACAGAGCGCAACTATGGCTACACCTTC. The chain joins TRBV30 to TRBJ1-2; TRBD1 agrees at 7 bases. With V trimmed by 5 bases and J by 2 bases, 5 bases remained unmatched. CDR1 and CDR2 (germline): GTSNPN, SVGIG (reference sequence). This CDR3 comprises 13 residues.

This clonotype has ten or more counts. The CDR3 DNA follows: TGTGCCAGCAGCTTAGCGCCAGGGGCGAACACTGAAGCTTTCTTT. This gives the protein CASSLAPGANTEAFF. The V gene is TRBV7-2, the J gene TRBJ1-1, with a weak D call TRBD1 (6 bases). Germline loops: CDR1 SGHTA, CDR2 FQGNSA. V was cut by 0 bases and J by 1 base, with 9 bases left in between. The CDR3 runs 15 residues.

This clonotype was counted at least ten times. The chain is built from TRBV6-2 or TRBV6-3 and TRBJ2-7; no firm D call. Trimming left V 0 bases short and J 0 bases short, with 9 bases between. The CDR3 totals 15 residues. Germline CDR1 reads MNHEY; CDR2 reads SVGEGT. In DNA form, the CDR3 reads TGTGCCAGCAGTTACTCTTATGACTCCTCCTACGAGCAGTACTTC. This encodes CASSYSYDSSYEQYF.

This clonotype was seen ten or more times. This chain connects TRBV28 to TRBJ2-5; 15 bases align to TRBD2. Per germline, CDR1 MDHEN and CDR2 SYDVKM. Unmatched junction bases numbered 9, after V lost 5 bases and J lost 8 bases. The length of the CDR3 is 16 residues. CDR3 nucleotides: TGTGCCAGCAGTGCCGGGACTAGCGGGAGGCCAGGCACCCAGTACTTC. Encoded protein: CASSAGTSGRPGTQYF. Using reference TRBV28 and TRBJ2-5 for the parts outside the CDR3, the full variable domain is DVKVTQSSRYLVKRTGEKVFLECVQDMDHENMFWYRQDPGLGLRLIYFSYDVKMKEKGDIPEGYSVSREKKERFSLILESASTNQTSMYLCASSAGTSGRPGTQYFGPGTRLLVL.

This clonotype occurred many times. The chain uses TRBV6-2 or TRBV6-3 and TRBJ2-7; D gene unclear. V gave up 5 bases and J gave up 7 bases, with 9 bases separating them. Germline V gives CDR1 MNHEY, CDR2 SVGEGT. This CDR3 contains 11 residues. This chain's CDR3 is CASSQRYEQYF. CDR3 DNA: TGTGCCAGCAGTCAAAGGTATGAGCAGTACTTC.

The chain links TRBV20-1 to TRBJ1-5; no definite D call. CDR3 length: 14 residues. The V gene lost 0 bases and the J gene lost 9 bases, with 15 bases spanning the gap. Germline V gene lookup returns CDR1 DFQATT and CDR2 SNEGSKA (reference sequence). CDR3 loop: CSARDMFEGWPQHF. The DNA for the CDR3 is TGCAGTGCTAGAGATATGTTCGAAGGTTGGCCCCAGCATTTT.

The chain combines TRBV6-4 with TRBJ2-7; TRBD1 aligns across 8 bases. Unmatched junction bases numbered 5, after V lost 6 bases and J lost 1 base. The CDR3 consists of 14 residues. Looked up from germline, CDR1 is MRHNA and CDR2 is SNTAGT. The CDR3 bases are TGTGCCAGCAGGGCTCAGGGGGCATCCTACGAGCAGTACTTC. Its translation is CASRAQGASYEQYF.

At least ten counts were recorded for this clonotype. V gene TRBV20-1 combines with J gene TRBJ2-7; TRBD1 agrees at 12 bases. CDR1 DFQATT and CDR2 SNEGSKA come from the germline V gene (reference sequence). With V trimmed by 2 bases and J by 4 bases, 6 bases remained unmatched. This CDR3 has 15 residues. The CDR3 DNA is TGCAGTGCTAGACGTCGGGACAGGGGGCGGTACGAGCAGTACTTC. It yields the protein CSARRRDRGRYEQYF.